The entry below gives a single T cell receptor (beta chain) sequence along with its context. This sample is part of a study of blood T cell repertoires in COVID-19. Overall study: Acute and convalescent COVID-19 samples came from the United States, Italy and Spain.

Study processing details: Reference gene primer amplification in the assay estimated nucleated cell counts. The assay was immunoSEQ multiplex PCR, and TCRdb's table has in-frame clones only and misses some. D and trimming were read from the DNA, whereas the V and J calls and clone size are those reported in that table. The profile covers approximately 98,000 clones, with over 80% appearing a single time and 18% taken by the ten largest. The CDR3 loop spans 13 amino acids. Trimming cost V 3 bases and J 4 bases, with 7 bases left between them. The sequencing input was peripheral blood. The chain combines TRBV12-3 or TRBV12-4 with TRBJ1-3; D is uncertain. This clonotype originated in an elderly man with acute or convalescent COVID-19. The CDR3 region has the DNA TGTGCCAGCAGTTTGGCAGGAGGAAACACCATATATTTT. Protein product: CASSLAGGNTIYF.